The clone carrying this T cell receptor beta chain was detected once. Its antigen remains unknown. Primers: 60 Vbeta forward and 13 Jbeta reverse. This table comes from immunoSEQ multiplex PCR, and its TCRdb copy is limited to in-frame clones, with some not included. The sample lists approximately 120,000 clones; 78% were seen once. Per germline, CDR1 KGHSH and CDR2 LQKENI. Trimming stripped 5 bases from V and 10 bases from J, with 15 bases between. The CDR3 covers 13 residues. The data were obtained in a study of cytomegalovirus exposure and HLA in healthy donors. Study-wide results and limits: A later look showed TCR association rates differing by HLA locus, highest for DRB1 and lowest for HLA-C.

The TCR originated in a man between 25 and 39 years old in good health and CMV-seropositive. The sample taken for sequencing was PBMCs. The chain recombines TRBV18 with TRBJ1-5; TRBD1 is a possible D gene (5 bases). In nucleotides, the CDR3 is TGTGCCAGCTCATTGGTCCAGGGTGGCCCCCAGCATTTT. Encoded protein: CASSLVQGGPQHF. The full variable domain, with the rest looked up from reference TRBV18 and TRBJ1-5, is NAGVMQNPRHLVRRRGQEARLRCSPMKGHSHVYWYRQLPEEGLKFMVYLQKENIIDESGMPKERFSAEFPKEGPSILRIQQVVRGDSAAYFCASSLVQGGPQHFGDGTRLSIL.